This T cell receptor beta chain was identified during a study of blood T cell repertoires in COVID-19. Background on the study: PBMCs, B-cell-depleted T cells, or T cells were the source of the cDNA or gDNA that made up the material.

In the source study's methods: The assay estimated nucleated cells by amplifying reference gene primers. Measured with immunoSEQ multiplex PCR; TCRdb has only the in-frame clones, and not every one. That table gives V, J and clone size, and the DNA gave D and trimming. The data hold over 200,000 clones, with around nine tenths observed a single time. Germline V gene sequence: CDR1 SGHVS, CDR2 FNYEAQ. Trimming pared 5 bases from V and 7 bases from J, leaving 21 bases between. The CDR3 is made up of 16 amino acids. Sequences were obtained from peripheral blood. The V gene is TRBV7-6, the J gene TRBJ1-3; D might be TRBD1 (6 bases). This TCR was recovered from a man aged 40-50 years who had recovered from COVID-19. This chain's CDR3 is CASSHGRTKRGNTIYF. DNA of the CDR3: TGTGCCAGCAGCCATGGTCGGACGAAAAGGGGGAACACCATATATTTT.